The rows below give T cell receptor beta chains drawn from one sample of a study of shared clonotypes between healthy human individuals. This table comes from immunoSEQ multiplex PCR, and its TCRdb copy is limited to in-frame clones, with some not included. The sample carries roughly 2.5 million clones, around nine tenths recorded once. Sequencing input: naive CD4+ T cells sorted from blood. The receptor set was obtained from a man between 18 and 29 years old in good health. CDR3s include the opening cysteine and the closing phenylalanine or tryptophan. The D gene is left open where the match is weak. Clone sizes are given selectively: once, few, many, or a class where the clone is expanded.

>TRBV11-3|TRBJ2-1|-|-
TGTGCCAGCAGCTTACATTATATAGGGCAGGGCAGGGTCAATGAGCAGTTCTTC
CASSLHYIGQGRVNEQFF
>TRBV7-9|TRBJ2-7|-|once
TGTGCCAGCAGCTTCGTTGGATTATCCTACGAGCAGTACTTC
CASSFVGLSYEQYF
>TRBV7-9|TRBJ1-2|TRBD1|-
TGTGCCAGCAGCTTAATTGGGACAGGGGATGGCTACACCTTC
CASSLIGTGDGYTF
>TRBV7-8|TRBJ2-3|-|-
TGTGCCAGCAGCTTAGACTGGACTACAGATACGCAGTATTTT
CASSLDWTTDTQYF
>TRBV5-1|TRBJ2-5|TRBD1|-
TGCGCCAGCAGCGAAGACAGGGGACAGACCCAGTACTTC
CASSEDRGQTQYF
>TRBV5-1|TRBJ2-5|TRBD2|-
TGCGCCAGCAGCGATAGCGGGGGGCATCAAGAGACCCAGTACTTC
CASSDSGGHQETQYF
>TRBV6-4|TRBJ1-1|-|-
TGTGCCAGCAGTTCTTGGACGGAGAACACTGAAGCTTTCTTT
CASSSWTENTEAFF
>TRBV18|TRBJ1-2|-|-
TGTGCCAGCTCACCAGGACCGCTCTATGGCTACACCTTC
CASSPGPLYGYTF
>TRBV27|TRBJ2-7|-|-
TGTGCCAGCAGCCGGGCCTGGGCAGACGGACCCCTCTACGAGCAGTACTTC
CASSRAWADGPLYEQYF
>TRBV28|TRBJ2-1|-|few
TGTGCCAGCAGCATCAGCGGGTCAAGCTCCTACAATGAGCAGTTCTTC
CASSISGSSSYNEQFF
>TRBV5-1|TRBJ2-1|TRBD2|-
TGCGCCAGCACCCCCAGCGGGAGCTCCTACAATGAGCAGTTCTTC
CASTPSGSSYNEQFF
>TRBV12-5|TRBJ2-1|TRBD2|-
TGTGCTAGTGGCCCGCTAGCGGGAGGCTCCTACAATGAGCAGTTCTTC
CASGPLAGGSYNEQFF